This entry lists 25 T cell receptor beta chains sequenced from one sample in a study of identical twins. TCRdb recomputed calls from the 5' RACE reads with MiXCR, one row per CDR3 protein. Here the sample spans 750,000 to 950,000 distinct CDR3 sequences, 9% to 15% being singletons. These data are also associated with another study on yellow fever vaccine responses in identical twins.

Sequencing input: PBMCs. The receptors originated from a woman between 18 and 29 years old in good health.

V and J are TRBV11-1 and TRBJ2-5; D may be TRBD2 (5 bases). The V gene lost 8 bases and the J gene lost 5 bases, with 12 bases spanning the gap. In germline, CDR1 is SGHAT, CDR2 FQDESV (reference sequence). This CDR3 comprises 12 residues. The CDR3 region has the DNA TGTGCCAGCGGGCCGGGGATGGAGACCCAGTACTTC. It is translated as CASGPGMETQYF.

This clonotype was observed a handful of times. The V and J genes are TRBV5-1 and TRBJ2-1; D is undetermined. This CDR3 is built from 14 residues. Trimming pared 5 bases from V and 3 bases from J, leaving 12 bases between. Germline-derived CDR1 and CDR2 are SGHRS and YFSETQ. The CDR3 nucleotides read TGCGCCAGCAGACACTCCCACCTCTACAATGAGCAGTTCTTC. Translated: CASRHSHLYNEQFF.

The rearrangement uses TRBV27 and TRBJ2-6, with 7 bases fitting TRBD1. The CDR3 spans 16 residues. V gave up 3 bases and J gave up 10 bases; unmatched junction bases: 12. Germline V gives CDR1 MNHEY, CDR2 SMNVEV (reference sequence). The CDR3 region has the DNA TGTGCCAGCAGTTTTTATGGGGTTACAGGGGAAAACGTCCTGACTTTC. This codes for CASSFYGVTGENVLTF.

This clonotype was seen only a few times. The chain has TRBV6-5 and TRBJ2-2; D is undetermined. Germline CDR1 MNHEY, CDR2 SVGAGI. The length of the CDR3 is 15 residues. V gave up 2 bases and J gave up 4 bases, with 11 bases separating them. The CDR3 spells CASSYRRTGTGELFF. CDR3 DNA sequence: TGTGCCAGCAGTTACAGGCGGACCGGCACCGGGGAGCTGTTTTTT.

This chain connects TRBV2 to TRBJ2-3; 10 bases align to TRBD1. Looked up from germline, CDR1 is SNHLY and CDR2 is FYNNEI. The V segment lost 6 bases and the J segment 4 bases; nucleotides outside the gene matches: 7. The CDR3 loop spans 15 amino acids. In DNA, the CDR3 is TGTGCCAGCAGCATCGACAGGGGGCGGCCAGATACGCAGTATTTT. Its translation: CASSIDRGRPDTQYF.

This clonotype was counted ten times or more. The chain employs TRBV12-3 or TRBV12-4 and TRBJ2-1; maybe TRBD2 (6 bases). The CDR3 has 14 amino acids. V was pared by 3 bases and J by 4 bases, with 10 bases between. The DNA for the CDR3 is TGTGCCAGCAGTTTGCTAGCGCCTTACAATGAGCAGTTCTTC. Protein product: CASSLLAPYNEQFF.

The chain uses TRBV6-1 and TRBJ2-5; no definite D call. CDR1 is MNHNS and CDR2 is SASEGT in the germline V gene. CDR3 size: 14 residues. Trimming removed 1 base from V and 3 bases from J, with 9 bases in between. The CDR3 here is CASSEVGLEETQYF. CDR3 DNA: TGTGCCAGCAGTGAAGTAGGGTTAGAAGAGACCCAGTACTTC.

This clonotype has more than one count but fewer than ten. The chain carries TRBV10-3 and TRBJ2-1, with D hard to call. Trimming took 3 bases from V and 6 from J, leaving 3 bases between them. The germline V gene has CDR1 ENHRY and CDR2 SYGVKD. The CDR3 has 11 residues. The CDR3 region has the DNA TGTGCCATCAGTGACAGCAATGAGCAGTTCTTC. Translation gives CAISDSNEQFF.

V gene TRBV5-1 combines with J gene TRBJ2-3; 10 positions match TRBD1. The CDR3 covers 14 residues. CDR1 and CDR2 from the germline V gene are SGHRS and YFSETQ. With 0 bases clipped from V and 5 bases from J, the junction kept 0 bases outside the gene matches. This CDR3 is CASSLGDRGDTQYF. The DNA for the CDR3 is TGCGCCAGCAGCTTGGGGGACAGGGGAGATACGCAGTATTTT.

V is TRBV10-1 and J is TRBJ2-1, with TRBD2 identical over 8 bases. V lost 4 bases and J lost 6; bases outside the gene matches: 5. Germline V gene sequence: CDR1 WNHNN, CDR2 SYGVQD (reference sequence). The CDR3 runs to 14 residues. The CDR3 loop reads CASSASGSFNEQFF. In DNA form, the CDR3 reads TGCGCCAGCAGTGCGAGCGGGAGTTTCAATGAGCAGTTCTTC.

This clonotype was seen many times. The chain links TRBV20-1 to TRBJ2-1, with D maybe TRBD2 (6 bases). The V gene's germline CDR1 is DFQATT and CDR2 SNEGSKA (reference sequence). This CDR3 spans 15 amino acids. With 6 bases removed from V and 2 bases from J, the gap between germline ends came to 17 bases. CDR3 residues: CSASSTSRAYNEQFF. The CDR3 region has the DNA TGCAGTGCCTCGTCCACTAGCCGAGCCTACAATGAGCAGTTCTTC.

The chain couples TRBV9 to TRBJ1-5, with D perhaps matching TRBD1 (5 bases). The ends were cut back, 4 bases at V and 6 bases at J, with 17 bases in the middle. The length of the CDR3 is 15 residues. Germline lookup yields CDR1 SGDLS and CDR2 YYNGEE. The CDR3 DNA reads as TGTGCCAGCAGCTCCCCAGGCAGGGTGGGTCAGCCCCAGCATTTT. Translated: CASSSPGRVGQPQHF.

This clonotype was counted at least ten times. This sequence joins TRBV12-3 or TRBV12-4 and TRBJ2-5, with TRBD2 identical over 15 bases. This CDR3 spans 17 amino acids. Trimming cost V 5 bases and J 4 bases; bases outside gene matches: 8. This CDR3 is CASSTGTSGGFAETQYF. The CDR3 DNA reads TGTGCCAGCAGTACCGGGACTAGCGGGGGGTTTGCAGAGACCCAGTACTTC.

In its sample, this clonotype was seen a few times. The V gene is TRBV10-3, the J gene TRBJ2-7, with 9 bases lining up with TRBD1. The CDR3 is 15 amino acids. Germline assignment: CDR1 ENHRY and CDR2 SYGVKD. V shed 6 bases and J 0 bases; nucleotides not matched to a gene: 6. The CDR3, as DNA: TGTGCCATCAGCGCTGACAGGGGGAGCTCCTACGAGCAGTACGTC. Translating gives CAISADRGSSYEQYV.

The chain carries TRBV5-1 and TRBJ2-7; D possibly matches TRBD1 or TRBD2 (5 bases each). V gave up 4 bases and J gave up 2 bases, with 16 bases separating them. This CDR3 spans 15 amino acids. CDR1 and CDR2 from the germline V gene are SGHRS and YFSETQ. This CDR3 is CASSLNRDPTYEQYF. DNA for the CDR3: TGCGCCAGCAGCCTAAACCGGGACCCAACCTACGAGCAGTACTTC.

V is TRBV7-2 and J is TRBJ2-7; 7 nucleotides line up with TRBD2. Germline CDR1 and CDR2: SGHTA and FQGNSA. CDR3 length equals 16 residues. Losses at the gene ends were 0 bases for V and 3 bases for J; bases not matched to a gene: 8. CDR3 residues: CASSLARSSGIYEQYF. CDR3 sequence (DNA): TGTGCCAGCAGCTTAGCGCGTTCTAGCGGCATCTACGAGCAGTACTTC.

The chain has TRBV27 and TRBJ1-2; no firm D call. The length of the CDR3 is 15 residues. V was pared by 3 bases and J by 3 bases, with 14 bases between. Germline V lookup: CDR1 MNHEY, CDR2 SMNVEV (reference sequence). CDR3 residues: CASSFLGQRDYGYTF. The CDR3 nucleotides read TGTGCCAGCAGTTTTCTAGGCCAGCGTGACTATGGCTACACCTTC.

This sequence joins TRBV7-9 and TRBJ2-2; D gene ambiguous. Looked up from germline, CDR1 is SEHNR and CDR2 is FQNEAQ (reference sequence). V was clipped by 8 bases and J by 6 bases, with 16 bases between them. The CDR3 contains 14 residues. CDR3 bases: TGTGCCAGCGGCCTCACCCTAGTTTCCGGGGAGCTGTTTTTT. It encodes CASGLTLVSGELFF.

This clonotype has more than one count but fewer than ten. The chain employs TRBV20-1 and TRBJ2-1, with TRBD2 matching over 10 bases. This CDR3 has 14 residues. Germline loops: CDR1 DFQATT, CDR2 SNEGSKA (reference sequence). CDR3 protein: CSARLAGVINEQFF. CDR3 DNA sequence: TGCAGCGCTCGACTAGCGGGCGTCATCAATGAGCAGTTCTTC.

The sample holds a few counts of this clonotype. This chain connects TRBV24-1 to TRBJ2-2; TRBD2 aligns across 13 bases. The germline CDR1 and CDR2 sequences are KGHDR and SFDVKD. Losses at the gene ends were 2 bases for V and 2 bases for J; bases not matched to a gene: 7. This CDR3 region has 19 residues. DNA of the CDR3: TGTGCCACCAGTGATTCCTGGACTAGCGGGGGATCCAACACCGGGGAGCTGTTTTTT. Encoded protein: CATSDSWTSGGSNTGELFF.

The chain uses TRBV7-9 and TRBJ2-7, with D perhaps TRBD1 or TRBD2 (5 bases each). Germline V gene sequence: CDR1 SEHNR, CDR2 FQNEAQ (reference sequence). This CDR3 has 15 amino acids. V lost 0 bases and J 3 bases, leaving 12 bases between the germline ends. The CDR3 DNA reads as TGTGCCAGCAGCTTAGCCAGCGAGGGGCTCTACGAGCAGTACTTC. Its protein product is CASSLASEGLYEQYF.

This clonotype was detected many times. This chain uses TRBV12-3 or TRBV12-4 with TRBJ2-1; TRBD2 matches at 10 bases. Unmatched junction bases numbered 6, after V lost 5 bases and J lost 5 bases. CDR3 length: 15 amino acids. CDR3 sequence reads: CASSQGLAINNEQFF. The DNA of the CDR3 is TGTGCCAGCAGTCAGGGACTAGCGATTAACAATGAGCAGTTCTTC.

V and J are TRBV20-1 and TRBJ2-7; D call uncertain. The V gene lost 4 bases and the J gene lost 3 bases, with 16 bases spanning the gap. Per germline, CDR1 DFQATT and CDR2 SNEGSKA (reference sequence). The CDR3 consists of 14 residues. The CDR3 reads CSANPKITLYEQYV. The CDR3 DNA reads TGCAGTGCTAACCCTAAAATAACCCTCTACGAGCAGTACGTC.

V is TRBV10-3 and J is TRBJ1-3; 7 bases fit TRBD1. V was clipped by 6 bases and J by 4 bases; unmatched bases: 6. Germline V gene sequence: CDR1 ENHRY, CDR2 SYGVKD. This CDR3 has 14 amino acids. The CDR3 sequence: CAISDRAPGNTIYF. CDR3 sequence (DNA): TGTGCCATCAGCGACAGGGCTCCCGGAAACACCATATATTTT.

The chain is built from TRBV6-5 and TRBJ2-5; possibly TRBD1 for D (6 bases). There are 14 residues in the CDR3. V lost 3 bases to trimming and J lost 3 bases, with 11 bases between them. The germline V gene has CDR1 MNHEY and CDR2 SVGAGI. CDR3 DNA sequence: TGTGCCAGCAGTTATGACAGGAGAGAAGAGACCCAGTACTTC. This codes for CASSYDRREETQYF.